The rows below give T cell receptor beta chains drawn from one sample of a study of CD8+CD57+ T cells in acquired aplastic anemia. TCRdb analysed the reads with MiXCR anew, one entry per CDR3 protein. The sample has about 160,000 distinct CDR3 sequences; more than 45% are singletons. The sample comprised sorted CD4+, CD8+, or CD8+CD57+ T cells (not recorded which) from PBMCs. Receptors originate from a human donor with aplastic anemia. Each CDR3 is given with its conserved first and last residue. D genes are given only for firm matches. Size tells how often a clone was seen (once, few, many) or the class of an expanded clone, and some rows leave it out.

d_call | clone_size | j_call | v_call | cdr3_nt | cdr3_aa
. | many | TRBJ1-5 | TRBV20-1 | TGCAGTGCTAGTCCGGCGAGTAGCAATCAGCCCCAGCATTTT | CSASPASSNQPQHF
. | few | TRBJ2-7 | TRBV10-3 | TGTGCCATCTGGGATTCTTCGTCCTACGAGCAGTACTTC | CAIWDSSSYEQYF
. | once | TRBJ1-5 | TRBV25-1 | TGTGCCAGCAGTGAATACGGACTTAATCAGCCCCAGCATTTT | CASSEYGLNQPQHF
TRBD1 | . | TRBJ2-5 | TRBV29-1 | TGCAGCGTTGCGGGCAGGGGCAGGGGGGAGACCCAGTACTTC | CSVAGRGRGETQYF
. | few | TRBJ2-7 | TRBV28 | TGTGCCAGCAAACTAGGGGGGGATTCCTACGAGCAGTACTTC | CASKLGGDSYEQYF
. | many | TRBJ1-3 | TRBV7-9 | TGTGCCAGCAGCCCAGCCCCGGGAGTTGGAAACACCATATATTTT | CASSPAPGVGNTIYF
. | . | TRBJ2-3 | TRBV4-2 | TGTGCCAGCAGCCAAGATCGGCTAGCAGCCGTCAGCACAGATACGCAGTATTTT | CASSQDRLAAVSTDTQYF
TRBD1 | . | TRBJ2-1 | TRBV19 | TGTGCCAGTAGCGCCAGACAGGGGACCTACAATGAGCAGTTCTTC | CASSARQGTYNEQFF
. | . | TRBJ1-2 | TRBV2 | TGTGCCAGCAGTGGGTACAGGAAGGGGCTTGGCTACACCTTC | CASSGYRKGLGYTF
. | . | TRBJ2-1 | TRBV6-5 | TGTGCCAGCAGTTACTCGAGACTACAGAATGAGCAGTTCTTC | CASSYSRLQNEQFF
. | many | TRBJ1-2 | TRBV6-1 | TGTGCCAGCAAAATGGACAGTGCCGAGGGGATCGGGAACTATGGCTACACCTTC | CASKMDSAEGIGNYGYTF
. | . | TRBJ1-2 | TRBV30 | TGTGCCTGTGGTAGGACTGAGACTAACTATGGCTACACCTTC | CACGRTETNYGYTF
. | few | TRBJ1-1 | TRBV27 | TGTGCCAGCACGCGGGCAGGGGCAAACACTGAAGCTTTCTTT | CASTRAGANTEAFF
. | . | TRBJ1-2 | TRBV7-9 | TGTGCCAGCAGCGACAGGACGAACTATGGCTACACCTTC | CASSDRTNYGYTF
TRBD2 | many | TRBJ2-7 | TRBV6-1 | TGTGCCAGCAGTCGCGGGAGGTTCGACGAGCAGTACTTC | CASSRGRFDEQYF
TRBD2 | few | TRBJ2-7 | TRBV7-9 | TGTGCCAGCAGCCGGACTAGCGGGAGTCGGAACGAGCAGTACTTC | CASSRTSGSRNEQYF
. | . | TRBJ2-2 | TRBV2 | TGTGCCAGCAGTGACATCCCCCTTGGGGACACCGGGGAGCTGTTTTTT | CASSDIPLGDTGELFF
. | . | TRBJ1-1 | TRBV29-1 | TGCAGCGTTCTGCTCTCTGGCATTGGTGAAGCTTTCTTT | CSVLLSGIGEAFF
. | . | TRBJ2-2 | TRBV7-2 | TGTGCCAGCAGCCTCAGAGAGGCCACCGGGGAGCTGTTTTTT | CASSLREATGELFF
. | . | TRBJ2-3 | TRBV9 | TGTGCCAGCAGCGTCTGGGACACAGATACGCAGTATTTT | CASSVWDTDTQYF
. | many | TRBJ1-2 | TRBV24-1 | TGTGCCACCAGTGACCCAGGGAGAAACTATGGCTACACCTTC | CATSDPGRNYGYTF
. | . | TRBJ1-2 | TRBV10-3 | TGTGCCATCAGTGATGGTCCATATGGCTACACCTTC | CAISDGPYGYTF
. | many | TRBJ1-1 | TRBV7-9 | TGTGCCAGCAGCTTGGGGGGGACGGAATTGAACACTGAAGCTTTCTTT | CASSLGGTELNTEAFF
. | many | TRBJ1-2 | TRBV20-1 | TGCAGTGCTAGAGAAGACAGTAACTATGGCTACACCTTC | CSAREDSNYGYTF
TRBD1 | . | TRBJ1-2 | TRBV27 | TGTGCCAGCAGCGGGACAGAAGATGGCTACACCTTC | CASSGTEDGYTF
. | . | TRBJ1-1 | TRBV9 | TGTGCCAGCAGCGCAACAGGATCCAACATGAACACTGAAGCTTTCTTT | CASSATGSNMNTEAFF
TRBD2 | many | TRBJ2-7 | TRBV5-1 | TGCGCCAGCAGCCGCGAAGGGACTAACGAGCAGTACTTC | CASSREGTNEQYF
. | many | TRBJ1-2 | TRBV2 | TGTGCCAGCAGCGGAATTAACTATGGCTACACCTTC | CASSGINYGYTF
. | many | TRBJ2-4 | TRBV15 | TGTGCCACCAGCCGGGCAGGGCGGAACAAAAACATTCAGTACTTC | CATSRAGRNKNIQYF
TRBD1 | . | TRBJ2-5 | TRBV4-1 | TGCGCCAGCAGACAGGGGACCAGGGCAGAGGAGACCCAGTACTTC | CASRQGTRAEETQYF
TRBD1 | . | TRBJ1-4 | TRBV19 | TGTGCCAGTAGTCCTGGCGGGACAGGGGGGGAAAAACTGTTTTTT | CASSPGGTGGEKLFF
. | . | TRBJ1-1 | TRBV29-1 | TGCAGCGTTGAAGCAAGACTCAACACTGAAGCTTTCTTT | CSVEARLNTEAFF
. | many | TRBJ1-5 | TRBV2 | TGTGCCAGCAGAGATAAGGCGACAGTTCAGCCCCAGCATTTT | CASRDKATVQPQHF
TRBD1 | few | TRBJ2-7 | TRBV27 | TGTGCCAGCAGTCGATTATGGGCCGGGACAGGGGGTTACGAGCAGTACTTC | CASSRLWAGTGGYEQYF
. | once | TRBJ2-7 | TRBV11-2 | TGTGCCAGCAGCTTCCTAGTAGCCTACGAGCAGTACTTC | CASSFLVAYEQYF
. | many | TRBJ1-6 | TRBV6-6 | TGTGCCAGCAGTTACCTCTCGGCCCTCCACTTT | CASSYLSALHF
. | . | TRBJ2-3 | TRBV18 | TGTGCCAGCTCACTTCTACCCCAGGCGACAGATACGCAGTATTTT | CASSLLPQATDTQYF
TRBD2 | . | TRBJ2-5 | TRBV5-4 | TGTGCCAGCAGCTTAGAAGCTAGCGGGGGGTTGGGGGCCCAGTACTTC | CASSLEASGGLGAQYF
TRBD1 | few | TRBJ1-5 | TRBV20-1 | TGCAGTGCAGCCACAGGGGCGTTTCAGCCCCAGCATTTT | CSAATGAFQPQHF
. | . | TRBJ2-3 | TRBV7-2 | TGTGCCAGCAGCTACCAGGGGTCAGATACGCAGTATTTT | CASSYQGSDTQYF
TRBD1 | . | TRBJ2-7 | TRBV5-1 | TGCGCCAGCAGCCCGGGGACAGGGTTGTACGAGCAGTACTTC | CASSPGTGLYEQYF
. | once | TRBJ2-7 | TRBV27 | TGTGCCAGCAGTTTACGGACGTCGCCTAGCGTTTCCTACGAGCAGTACTTC | CASSLRTSPSVSYEQYF
. | once | TRBJ2-7 | TRBV7-6 | TGTGCCAGCAGCTTAGAGTTGACCGGCGAGCAGTACTTC | CASSLELTGEQYF
TRBD2 | few | TRBJ2-3 | TRBV24-1 | TGTGCCACCAGTGATTCGGCGGGCGGGAGGACGCAGTATTTT | CATSDSAGGRTQYF
TRBD1 | . | TRBJ1-5 | TRBV19 | TGTGCCAGTAGTCCGGACAGGAATAGCAATCAGCCCCAGCATTTT | CASSPDRNSNQPQHF
. | . | TRBJ1-2 | TRBV20-1 | TGCAGTGGGGCAGGGACTAACTATGGCTACACCTTC | CSGAGTNYGYTF
. | few | TRBJ1-6 | TRBV7-2 | TGTGCCAGCAGCTTACCGACAAGCTCACCCCTCCACTTT | CASSLPTSSPLHF
TRBD1 | many | TRBJ1-1 | TRBV20-1 | TGCAGTGCGATACGCCAGGGGGCTGGGACTGAAGCTTTCTTT | CSAIRQGAGTEAFF
. | . | TRBJ2-3 | TRBV7-9 | TGTGCCAGCAGCTTAGACCGACTCTCCCGCACAGATACGCAGTATTTT | CASSLDRLSRTDTQYF
. | few | TRBJ1-6 | TRBV7-3 | TGTGCCAGCACTGGCTGGAATTCACCCCTCCACTTT | CASTGWNSPLHF
. | many | TRBJ2-3 | TRBV20-1 | TGCAGTGCCCAACCTCCCTTTAGCGGTCCAGGGTGGGATACGCAGTATTTT | CSAQPPFSGPGWDTQYF
TRBD1 | . | TRBJ2-3 | TRBV10-2 | TGCGCCAGCAGGGCCGACAGGGTGTCAGATACGCAGTATTTT | CASRADRVSDTQYF
. | . | TRBJ2-3 | TRBV20-1 | TGCAGTGCTAGAAAGGTAGCGGCCACAGATACGCAGTATTTT | CSARKVAATDTQYF
. | . | TRBJ1-2 | TRBV10-3 | TGTGCCATCGGGAGGGGGTTGAGCCACACCTTC | CAIGRGLSHTF
. | . | TRBJ2-7 | TRBV9 | TGTGCCAGCAGCCCCGATTTAGGGGGAGGATACGAGCAGTACTTC | CASSPDLGGGYEQYF
TRBD1 | few | TRBJ2-7 | TRBV2 | TGTGCCAGCAGAACAGGGGTAGTACCGTGGGAGCAGTACTTC | CASRTGVVPWEQYF